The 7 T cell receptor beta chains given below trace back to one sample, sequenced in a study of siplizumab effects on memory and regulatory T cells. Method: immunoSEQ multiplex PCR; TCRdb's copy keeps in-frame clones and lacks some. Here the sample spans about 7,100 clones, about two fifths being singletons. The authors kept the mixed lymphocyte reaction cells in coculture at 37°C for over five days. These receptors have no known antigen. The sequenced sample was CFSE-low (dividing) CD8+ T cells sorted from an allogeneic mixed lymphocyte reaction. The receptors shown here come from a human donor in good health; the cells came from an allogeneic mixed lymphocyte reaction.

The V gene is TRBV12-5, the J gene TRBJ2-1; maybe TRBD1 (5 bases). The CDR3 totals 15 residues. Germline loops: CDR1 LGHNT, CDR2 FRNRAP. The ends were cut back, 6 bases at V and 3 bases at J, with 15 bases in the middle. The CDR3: CASGAGQFNYNEQFF. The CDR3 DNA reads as TGTGCTAGTGGGGCCGGACAATTTAACTACAATGAGCAGTTCTTC.

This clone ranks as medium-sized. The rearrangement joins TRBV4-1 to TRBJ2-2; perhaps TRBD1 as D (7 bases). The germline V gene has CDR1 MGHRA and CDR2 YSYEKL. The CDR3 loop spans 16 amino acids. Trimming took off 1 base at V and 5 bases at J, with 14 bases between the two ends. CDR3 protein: CASSQGDRAGTGELFF. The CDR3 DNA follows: TGCGCCAGCAGCCAAGGAGACAGGGCGGGGACCGGGGAGCTGTTTTTT.

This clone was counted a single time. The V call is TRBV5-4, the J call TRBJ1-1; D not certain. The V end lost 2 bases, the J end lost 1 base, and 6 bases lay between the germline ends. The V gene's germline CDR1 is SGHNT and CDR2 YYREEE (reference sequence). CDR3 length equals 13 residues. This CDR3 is CASSFSSNTEAFF. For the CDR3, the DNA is TGTGCCAGCAGCTTTTCATCGAACACTGAAGCTTTCTTT.

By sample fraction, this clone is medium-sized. In DNA form, the CDR3 reads TGTGCTAGTGGTTTTCGGCCTAGCGGGACCGGGGAGCTGTTTTTT. Residues: CASGFRPSGTGELFF. This rearrangement joins TRBV12-5 to TRBJ2-2; 8 nucleotides line up with TRBD2. Germline V lookup: CDR1 LGHNT, CDR2 FRNRAP. Trimming cost V 3 bases and J 5 bases; bases outside gene matches: 5. CDR3 length: 15 amino acids.

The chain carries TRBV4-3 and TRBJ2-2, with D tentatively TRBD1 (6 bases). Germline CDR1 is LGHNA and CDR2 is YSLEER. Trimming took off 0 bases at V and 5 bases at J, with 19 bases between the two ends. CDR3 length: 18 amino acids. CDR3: CASSQEPYTGILTGELFF. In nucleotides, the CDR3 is TGCGCCAGCAGCCAAGAACCCTATACAGGGATTTTAACCGGGGAGCTGTTTTTT.

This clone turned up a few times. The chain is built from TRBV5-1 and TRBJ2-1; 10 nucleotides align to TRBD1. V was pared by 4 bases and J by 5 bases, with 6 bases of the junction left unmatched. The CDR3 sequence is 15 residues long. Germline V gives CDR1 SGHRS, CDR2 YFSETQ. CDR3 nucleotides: TGCGCCAGCAGCCCTTACGGGACAGGGGACAATGAGCAGTTCTTC. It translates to CASSPYGTGDNEQFF.

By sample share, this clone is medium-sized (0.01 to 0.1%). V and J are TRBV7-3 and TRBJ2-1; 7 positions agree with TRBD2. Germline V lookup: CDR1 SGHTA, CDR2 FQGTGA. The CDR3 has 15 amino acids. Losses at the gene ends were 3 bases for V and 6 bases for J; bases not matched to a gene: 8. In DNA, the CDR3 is TGTGCCAGCAGCTTCATGGGGGAGGGCCGCAATGAGCAGTTCTTC. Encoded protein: CASSFMGEGRNEQFF.